This T cell receptor beta chain was sequenced for a study of blood T cell repertoires in COVID-19. Study as a whole: Some COVID-19 samples were acute and others convalescent; all came from the United States, Italy and Spain. Nucleic acid was either cDNA or gDNA, and it came from T cells, B-cell-depleted T cells, or PBMCs.

The germline V gene encodes CDR1 SGHAT and CDR2 FQDESV (reference sequence). Trimming cost V 5 bases and J 3 bases; bases outside gene matches: 10. The length of the CDR3 is 16 residues. In the study's own analysis: Cell counts per sample came from amplifying reference gene primers. Profiling relied on immunoSEQ multiplex PCR, and the TCRdb table lists in-frame clones only, not all of them. V and J calls and clone size are those listed in that table; D and trimming were worked out from the DNA. In the table there are 130,000 to 150,000 clones, approximately 80% of which are singletons. The gene calls are TRBV11-1 and TRBJ2-3; the match to TRBD1 covers 8 bases. This clonotype was obtained from a human donor in a cohort sampled during active COVID-19. Sequenced sample: peripheral blood. The CDR3 is CASSRNRDRGTDTQYF. The CDR3 bases are TGTGCCAGCAGCCGTAACCGTGACAGGGGAACAGATACGCAGTATTTT.